The 18 T cell receptor beta chains below all came from one sample that was sequenced in a study of cytomegalovirus exposure and HLA in healthy donors. Researchers ran the PCR with 60 Vbeta and 13 Jbeta primers. Using immunoSEQ multiplex PCR, the repertoire was profiled, and TCRdb retains in-frame clones only, with some absent. The sample records around 120,000 clones, over 60% being singletons. Sequenced sample: PBMCs. The origin of the receptors is a woman in her forties in good health and CMV-seropositive.

The V gene is TRBV18, the J gene TRBJ1-4; D is unresolved. V was shortened by 1 base and J by 8 bases, with 20 bases between the two germline ends. CDR3 length: 17 residues. The germline V gene has CDR1 KGHSH and CDR2 LQKENI. CDR3: CASSPQGDFVRNEKLFF. CDR3 bases: TGTGCCAGCTCACCACAGGGAGACTTCGTTAGGAACGAAAAACTGTTTTTT.

This chain connects TRBV10-3 to TRBJ1-1; 7 bases map to TRBD1. Trimming cost V 7 bases and J 3 bases; bases outside gene matches: 5. This CDR3 region has 13 residues. The germline CDR1 and CDR2 sequences are ENHRY and SYGVKD. The DNA for the CDR3 is TGTGCCATCACACAGGGGATGGACACTGAAGCTTTCTTT. It encodes CAITQGMDTEAFF.

This chain uses TRBV19 with TRBJ2-2, with D possibly TRBD1 on 7 matching bases. CDR1 and CDR2 from the germline V gene are LNHDA and SQIVND (reference sequence). The V end was cut by 2 bases, the J end by 2 bases, with 18 bases between. The CDR3 contains 18 residues. The CDR3 protein is CASSIRSGGTANTGELFF. The CDR3 nucleotides are TGTGCCAGTAGTATAAGGTCCGGAGGGACAGCCAACACCGGGGAGCTGTTTTTT.

The rearrangement joins TRBV7-3 to TRBJ2-2; TRBD2 aligns across 11 bases. The ends lost 5 bases at V and 4 bases at J; junction bases unmatched: 6. Germline values: CDR1 SGHTA, CDR2 FQGTGA. The CDR3 is 16 amino acids. Here the CDR3 DNA reads TGTGCCAGCAGCCCGGGACTAGCGGATCGCACCGGGGAGCTGTTTTTT. This translates into CASSPGLADRTGELFF.

A single count supports this clone. The J gene is TRBJ1-2, the V gene TRBV4-2; D possibly corresponds to TRBD1 (6 bases). Germline V lookup: CDR1 LGHNA, CDR2 YNFKEQ. Deletions cut 2 bases from V and 9 bases from J, with 19 bases between. The CDR3 is 15 amino acids. The CDR3 region is CASSQSWGRGGSYTF. The DNA for the CDR3 is TGTGCCAGCAGCCAATCCTGGGGGAGGGGGGGAAGCTACACCTTC.

The rearrangement joins TRBV29-1 to TRBJ2-3; 7 nucleotides match TRBD1. CDR1 is SQVTM and CDR2 is ANQGSEA in the germline V gene. V gave up 7 bases and J gave up 1 base; unmatched junction bases: 8. The CDR3 spans 14 residues. The CDR3 DNA reads as TGCAGCGCAACGCAGGGGGTGGGCACAGATACGCAGTATTTT. Protein product: CSATQGVGTDTQYF.

This clone is a singleton in its sample. V usage is TRBV25-1 and J usage is TRBJ2-5; 8 nucleotides line up with TRBD1. Germline CDR1 and CDR2: MGHDK and SYGVNS. Trimming at V came to 3 bases and at J to 1 base, leaving 4 bases not matched to a gene. This CDR3 spans 15 amino acids. The CDR3, as DNA: TGTGCCAGCAGTGATTGGACAGGGCGCCAAGAGACCCAGTACTTC. The encoded protein is CASSDWTGRQETQYF.

This clone was found a few times. The DNA of the CDR3 is TGTGCCAGCAGTGAAGGGGGACAGGGAGTGGGTGAGCAGTTCTTC. Amino acids: CASSEGGQGVGEQFF. The rearrangement uses TRBV6-1 and TRBJ2-1; 9 nucleotides align to TRBD1. The V gene's germline CDR1 is MNHNS and CDR2 SASEGT. This CDR3 has 15 amino acids. With 1 base clipped from V and 9 bases from J, the junction kept 7 bases outside the gene matches.

The CDR3 nucleotides are TGTGCCAGCAGCTTAGGGGGGGGTGCTAATGAAAAACTGTTTTTT. Translating it yields CASSLGGGANEKLFF. The chain is built from TRBV11-2 and TRBJ1-4; a possible D gene is TRBD1 (5 bases). The CDR3 has 15 amino acids. V was clipped by 1 base and J by 3 bases, with 9 bases between them. Germline CDR1 is SGHAT and CDR2 is FQNNGV.

This clone showed up just once. The chain uses TRBV4-2 and TRBJ2-7, with 8 bases that match TRBD2. CDR3 size: 16 residues. J gave up 0 bases and V 6 bases, and 10 bases lay outside the gene matches. Germline lookup yields CDR1 LGHNA and CDR2 YNFKEQ. The CDR3 loop is CASRPFSGETSYEQYF. The CDR3 coding sequence is TGTGCCAGCAGACCATTTAGCGGGGAAACCTCCTACGAGCAGTACTTC.

V gene TRBV5-1 combines with J gene TRBJ1-1, with TRBD1 identical over 7 bases. Germline lookup yields CDR1 SGHRS and CDR2 YFSETQ. The CDR3 extends over 15 amino acids. Unmatched junction bases numbered 6, after V lost 2 bases and J lost 2 bases. The CDR3 region is CASSLLTGRNTEAFF. Written as DNA, the CDR3 is TGCGCCAGCAGCTTATTGACAGGGCGAAACACTGAAGCTTTCTTT.

The chain uses TRBV5-4 and TRBJ1-4, with 8 bases that match TRBD1. Germline V lookup: CDR1 SGHNT, CDR2 YYREEE (reference sequence). This CDR3 spans 13 amino acids. Unmatched junction bases numbered 4, after V lost 4 bases and J lost 8 bases. CDR3 DNA: TGTGCCAGCAGCACGGACAGGGCCGAAAAACTGTTTTTT. It codes for CASSTDRAEKLFF.

This chain connects TRBV2 to TRBJ2-7; 7 bases map to TRBD1. The trim removed 2 bases at V and 1 base at J, leaving 2 bases unmatched. The CDR3 contains 14 residues. Germline CDR1 reads SNHLY; CDR2 reads FYNNEI. The CDR3: CASSEQGESYEQYF. The CDR3 DNA follows: TGTGCCAGCAGTGAACAGGGGGAGTCCTACGAGCAGTACTTC.

A single count supports this clone. The genes are TRBV30 and TRBJ2-3, with D uncertain. V lost 0 bases to trimming and J lost 0 bases, with 7 bases between them. CDR3 length: 14 amino acids. From germline, CDR1 is GTSNPN and CDR2 SVGIG (reference sequence). CDR3 bases: TGTGCCTGGAGTGTACTTTTAAGCACAGATACGCAGTATTTT. Its protein product is CAWSVLLSTDTQYF.

V and J are TRBV7-8 and TRBJ2-3; 8 positions match TRBD2. The CDR3 is made up of 14 amino acids. With V trimmed by 5 bases and J by 4 bases, 5 bases remained unmatched. Germline V gene data show CDR1 as SGHVS and CDR2 as FQNEAQ. The CDR3 DNA reads TGTGCCAGCAGCCTCGGGGGGGCATCAGATACGCAGTATTTT. As protein: CASSLGGASDTQYF.

The CDR3 DNA reads as TGTGCCAGCAGCTTAGCCGGGAACCGCGAGCAGTACTTC. Its protein product is CASSLAGNREQYF. The genes are TRBV11-2 and TRBJ2-7, with D possibly being TRBD2 (5 bases). This CDR3 contains 13 residues. The ends were cut back, 1 base at V and 6 bases at J, with 10 bases in the middle. The V gene's germline CDR1 is SGHAT and CDR2 FQNNGV.

This clone occurred a few times. The J gene is TRBJ1-1, the V gene TRBV6-5; D unclear. This CDR3 has 15 residues. Trimming removed 3 bases from V and 0 bases from J, with 11 bases in between. Germline V gene data show CDR1 as MNHEY and CDR2 as SVGAGI. Here the CDR3 reads CASSYTTPMNTEAFF. As DNA, the CDR3 is TGTGCCAGCAGTTATACGACACCGATGAACACTGAAGCTTTCTTT.

V usage is TRBV7-8 and J usage is TRBJ2-4, with 12 bases that match TRBD1. V was pared by 4 bases and J by 9 bases, with 10 bases of the junction left unmatched. CDR1 is SGHVS and CDR2 is FQNEAQ in the germline V gene. The CDR3 runs to 16 residues. In DNA form, the CDR3 reads TGTGCCAGCAGCTCCCGGGACAGGGGGCGAAACGGCATTCAGTACTTC. Encoded protein: CASSSRDRGRNGIQYF.